This T cell receptor beta chain was recovered during a study of blood T cell repertoires in COVID-19. For the study at large: The origin of the acute and convalescent COVID-19 samples was the United States, Italy and Spain. In each case, the material was cDNA or gDNA derived from T cells, B-cell-depleted T cells, or PBMCs.

Methods used by the authors: Amplified reference gene primers provided the basis for estimating nucleated cell counts. Generated by immunoSEQ multiplex PCR, the TCRdb table keeps only in-frame clones and is missing some. V, J and clone size are taken as reported in that table, and D and trimming were inferred from the DNA itself. The table lists about 60,000 clones, almost 85% of them singletons. The V end lost 0 bases, the J end lost 5 bases, and 13 bases lay between the germline ends. This CDR3 spans 15 amino acids. The V gene's germline CDR1 is LGHNA and CDR2 YNFKEQ. The sample consisted of peripheral blood. The TCR originated in a man between 60 and 70 years old with acute or convalescent COVID-19. The chain joins TRBV4-2 to TRBJ1-1, with D possibly TRBD1 on 5 matching bases. The CDR3 sequence: CASSQEKGRETEAFF. The CDR3 bases are TGTGCCAGCAGCCAAGAAAAGGGGCGGGAAACTGAAGCTTTCTTT.